The T cell receptor beta chain under discussion was sequenced for a study of T cell responses to AZD1222 COVID-19 vaccine. For this clone: The target antigen is unknown.

The repertoire was sequenced with immunoSEQ multiplex PCR; TCRdb's copy has only in-frame clones and lacks some. This table holds around 130,000 clones, roughly nine tenths found once. The CDR3 is 15 amino acids. The germline V gene encodes CDR1 SGDLS and CDR2 YYNGEE. Trimming took 1 base from V and 5 from J, leaving 15 bases between them. Study-wide findings and caveats: Just a handful of AZD1222 recipients were seropositive at baseline.

This TCR was sampled from an adult who received the AZD1222 COVID-19 vaccine. This chain joins TRBV9 and TRBJ2-5; D might be TRBD2 (5 bases). The sequences come from peripheral blood, collected 28 days after the second AZD1222 dose. The CDR3 nucleotides read TGTGCCAGCAGCGTAAGCGTGAGGGAATCGGAGACCCAGTACTTC. As protein: CASSVSVRESETQYF.